Given below is one T cell receptor (beta chain) in context. This sample is part of a study of technical replicates of blood from a few donors. The CDR3 contains 15 residues. Germline CDR1 SGHDT, CDR2 YYEEEE. Trimming removed 0 bases at V and 2 bases at J, with 12 bases between. The protocol was immunoSEQ multiplex PCR, while the TCRdb copy is restricted to in-frame clones and leaves out a portion. The sample records roughly 80,000 clones, 90% to 95% being singletons. The receptor's source is a human donor in good health. The chain is built from TRBV5-6 and TRBJ2-7; D gene uncertain. Source material: T cells isolated from PBMCs. CDR3 sequence reads: CASSLDFGTAYEQYF. CDR3 nucleotides: TGTGCCAGCAGCTTGGATTTTGGTACGGCCTACGAGCAGTACTTC.